Reported below is one T cell receptor (beta chain). TCRdb's table, derived via immunoSEQ multiplex PCR, lists solely in-frame clones and lacks some. The sample lists approximately 150,000 clones, around 94% occurring once. In germline, CDR1 is SEHNR, CDR2 FQNEAQ (reference sequence). There are 14 residues in the CDR3. V was clipped by 1 base and J by 2 bases, with 8 bases between them. The sample is drawn from a study of control samples from healthy donors and cancer patients. The sequencing input was blood. The TCR sequence derives from a woman in her late teens or twenties in good health. The rearrangement joins TRBV7-9 to TRBJ1-1; D unresolved. DNA of the CDR3: TGTGCCAGCAGCTTAGGCGCGGAAAACACTGAAGCTTTCTTT. Protein product: CASSLGAENTEAFF. The whole variable domain, filled in from reference TRBV7-9 and TRBJ1-1, reads DTGVSQNPRHKITKRGQNVTFRCDPISEHNRLYWYRQTLGQGPEFLTYFQNEAQLEKSRLLSDRFSAERPKGSFSTLEIQRTEQGDSAMYLCASSLGAENTEAFFGQGTRLTVV.